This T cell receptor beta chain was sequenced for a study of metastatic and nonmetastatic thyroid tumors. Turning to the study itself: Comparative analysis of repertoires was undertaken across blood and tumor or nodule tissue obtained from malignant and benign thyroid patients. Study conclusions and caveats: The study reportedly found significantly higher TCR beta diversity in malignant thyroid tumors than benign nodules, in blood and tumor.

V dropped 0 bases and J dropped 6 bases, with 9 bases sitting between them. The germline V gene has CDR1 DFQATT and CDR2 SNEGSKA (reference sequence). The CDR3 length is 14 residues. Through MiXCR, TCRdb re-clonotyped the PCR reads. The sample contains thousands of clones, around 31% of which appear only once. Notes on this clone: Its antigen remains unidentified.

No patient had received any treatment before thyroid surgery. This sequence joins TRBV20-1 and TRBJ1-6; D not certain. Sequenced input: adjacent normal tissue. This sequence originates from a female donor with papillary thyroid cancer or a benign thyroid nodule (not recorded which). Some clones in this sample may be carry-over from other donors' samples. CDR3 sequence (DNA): TGCAGTGCTAGAGATTCCAATTTTAATTCACCCCTCCACTTT. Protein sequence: CSARDSNFNSPLHF.